A single sample is the source of the 10 T cell receptor beta chains below, sequenced in a study of long-term antiretroviral therapy in people with HIV. Researchers ran immunoSEQ v3.0 at survey level. The repertoire was sequenced with immunoSEQ multiplex PCR; TCRdb's copy has only in-frame clones and lacks some. The sample has some 35,000 clones; over 75% are singletons. The sample in question was unsorted PBMCs, obtained 2.2 years after starting antiretroviral therapy. Receptor source: a man aged 18 to 30 with HIV.

V usage is TRBV2 and J usage is TRBJ2-7; D gene uncertain. The V end was cut by 7 bases, the J end by 1 base, with 8 bases between. The CDR3 extends over 12 amino acids. The germline gives CDR1 SNHLY, CDR2 FYNNEI. As DNA, the CDR3 is TGTGCCAGCACGGCAGTTTCCTACGAGCAGTACTTC. Its translation: CASTAVSYEQYF.

The chain is built from TRBV28 and TRBJ2-7; D remains ambiguous. This CDR3 contains 13 residues. V shed 2 bases and J shed 3 bases, with 8 bases lying between them. The V gene's germline CDR1 is MDHEN and CDR2 SYDVKM. CDR3 residues: CASSLPPGYEQYF. The CDR3 coding sequence is TGTGCCAGCAGTTTACCTCCCGGCTACGAGCAGTACTTC.

This clone was recorded only once. The chain joins TRBV5-1 to TRBJ2-7; 7 positions agree with TRBD1. With V trimmed by 5 bases and J by 4 bases, 6 bases remained unmatched. The CDR3 is 13 residues long. CDR1 is SGHRS, CDR2 YFSETQ, per germline. CDR3 DNA sequence: TGCGCCAGCAGAAGGGGGCTAGGTTACGAGCAGTACTTC. Translation: CASRRGLGYEQYF.

The V call is TRBV4-1, the J call TRBJ2-7; TRBD2 matches 10 bases. The germline gives CDR1 MGHRA, CDR2 YSYEKL. V gave up 5 bases and J gave up 3 bases; unmatched junction bases: 1. This CDR3 has 13 amino acids. CDR3 nucleotides: TGCGCCAGCAGCGCTAGCGGGGGCTACGAGCAGTACTTC. Its translation is CASSASGGYEQYF.

This clone appeared once. The rearrangement uses TRBV5-4 and TRBJ1-1; D might be TRBD1 (5 bases). V gave up 3 bases and J gave up 0 bases, with 12 bases separating them. CDR1 and CDR2 (germline): SGHNT, YYREEE (reference sequence). This CDR3 contains 15 residues. DNA for the CDR3: TGTGCCAGCAGCTGGACCGGGACGGTGAACACTGAAGCTTTCTTT. It translates to CASSWTGTVNTEAFF.

The chain is built from TRBV9 and TRBJ2-1; TRBD2 matches at 7 bases. Per germline, CDR1 SGDLS and CDR2 YYNGEE. Germline trimming cut 0 bases from V and 5 bases from J; bases unmatched to any gene: 5. The CDR3 is 15 residues long. The CDR3 DNA reads as TGTGCCAGCAGCGTAGAGGGGACTACCAACAATGAGCAGTTCTTC. Amino acid sequence: CASSVEGTTNNEQFF.

The chain is built from TRBV30 and TRBJ1-5; perhaps TRBD1 as D (5 bases). CDR1 is GTSNPN, CDR2 SVGIG, per germline (reference sequence). The CDR3 runs to 16 residues. Between the trimmed V and J ends, which lost 3 bases and 4 bases, there was a span of 19 bases. The CDR3 region is CAWSALSGGGNQPQHF. For the CDR3, the DNA is TGTGCCTGGAGCGCCCTGTCGGGGGGGGGAAATCAGCCCCAGCATTTT.

This chain uses TRBV7-2 with TRBJ2-1; TRBD2 matches at 10 bases. The V and J ends lost 6 bases and 4 bases, in that order; junction bases with no gene match: 6. The CDR3 totals 15 residues. Looked up from germline, CDR1 is SGHTA and CDR2 is FQGNSA. CDR3 sequence: CASRETSGTYNEQFF. The CDR3 region has the DNA TGTGCCAGCAGGGAAACTAGCGGGACTTACAATGAGCAGTTCTTC. Full variable domain (outside the CDR3, taken from reference TRBV7-2 and TRBJ2-1): GAGVSQSPSNKVTEKGKDVELRCDPISGHTALYWYRQSLGQGLEFLIYFQGNSAPDKSGLPSDRFSAERTGGSVSTLTIQRTQQEDSAVYLCASRETSGTYNEQFFGPGTRLTVL.

This clone was seen a handful of times. The chain uses TRBV4-1 and TRBJ1-2, with 7 bases that match TRBD1. The germline gives CDR1 MGHRA, CDR2 YSYEKL. There are 12 residues in the CDR3. V lost 4 bases to trimming and J lost 8 bases; unmatched junction nucleotides: 4. CDR3 sequence: CASSRQGEGYTF. The CDR3, as DNA: TGCGCCAGCAGCCGCCAGGGGGAGGGCTACACCTTC.

V usage is TRBV27 and J usage is TRBJ2-2; 7 bases fit TRBD1. The CDR3 loop spans 15 amino acids. V shed 5 bases, J shed 4 bases, and the junction held 7 bases outside the gene matches. Germline V CDR1 and CDR2: MNHEY, SMNVEV (reference sequence). CDR3 DNA sequence: TGTGCCAGCAGTCTAAGGGGGCGAGGCACCGGGGAGCTGTTTTTT. Its translation: CASSLRGRGTGELFF.